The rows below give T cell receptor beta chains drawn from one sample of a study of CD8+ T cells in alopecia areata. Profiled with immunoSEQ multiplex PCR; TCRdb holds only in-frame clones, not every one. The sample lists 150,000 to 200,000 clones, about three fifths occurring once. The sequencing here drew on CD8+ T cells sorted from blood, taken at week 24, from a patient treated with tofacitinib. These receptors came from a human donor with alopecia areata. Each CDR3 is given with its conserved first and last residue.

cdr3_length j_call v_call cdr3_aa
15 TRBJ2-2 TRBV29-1 CSVVQTARNTEELFF
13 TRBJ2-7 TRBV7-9 CASSPRVTYEQYF
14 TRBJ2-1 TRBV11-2 CASSSQDPIREQFF
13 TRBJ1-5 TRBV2 CASSLTTGRPQHF
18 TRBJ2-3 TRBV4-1 CASSLRGGTGGGTDTQYF
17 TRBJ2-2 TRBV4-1 CASRLGTVGPNTGELFF
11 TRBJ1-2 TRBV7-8 CASSNGLGYTF
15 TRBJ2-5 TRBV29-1 CSVEFDGEAQETQYF
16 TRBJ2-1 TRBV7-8 CASSLAEGGTYNEQFF
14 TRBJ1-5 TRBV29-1 CSVKDRGEDQPQHF
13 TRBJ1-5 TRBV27 CASSLSGNQPQHF
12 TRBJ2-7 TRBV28 CASCGGSYEQYF
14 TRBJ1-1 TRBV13 CASSSRQGATEAFF
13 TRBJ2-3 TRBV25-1 CASSDSGQVRRYF
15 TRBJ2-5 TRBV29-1 CSVTGTGASRETQYF
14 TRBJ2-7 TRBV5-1 CASSLGQGANEQYF
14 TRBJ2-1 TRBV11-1 CASSLRGFYNEQFF
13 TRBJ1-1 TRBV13 CASSPLANTEAFF
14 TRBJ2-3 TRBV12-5 CASGLGDSPDTQYF
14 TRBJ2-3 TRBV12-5 CASGSWTSTDTQYF
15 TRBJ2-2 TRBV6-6 CASGTAQDNTGELFF
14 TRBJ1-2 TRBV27 CASSLSAGGDGYTF
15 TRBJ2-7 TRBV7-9 CASSFDGVKRYEQYF
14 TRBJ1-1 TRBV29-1 CSAPIRGANTEAFF
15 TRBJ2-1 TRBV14 CASSQRTWISDEQFF
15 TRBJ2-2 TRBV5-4 CASSPGDREVGELFF
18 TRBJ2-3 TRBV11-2 CASSSRSGLAESTDTQYF
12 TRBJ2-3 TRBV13 CASSLRTDTQYF